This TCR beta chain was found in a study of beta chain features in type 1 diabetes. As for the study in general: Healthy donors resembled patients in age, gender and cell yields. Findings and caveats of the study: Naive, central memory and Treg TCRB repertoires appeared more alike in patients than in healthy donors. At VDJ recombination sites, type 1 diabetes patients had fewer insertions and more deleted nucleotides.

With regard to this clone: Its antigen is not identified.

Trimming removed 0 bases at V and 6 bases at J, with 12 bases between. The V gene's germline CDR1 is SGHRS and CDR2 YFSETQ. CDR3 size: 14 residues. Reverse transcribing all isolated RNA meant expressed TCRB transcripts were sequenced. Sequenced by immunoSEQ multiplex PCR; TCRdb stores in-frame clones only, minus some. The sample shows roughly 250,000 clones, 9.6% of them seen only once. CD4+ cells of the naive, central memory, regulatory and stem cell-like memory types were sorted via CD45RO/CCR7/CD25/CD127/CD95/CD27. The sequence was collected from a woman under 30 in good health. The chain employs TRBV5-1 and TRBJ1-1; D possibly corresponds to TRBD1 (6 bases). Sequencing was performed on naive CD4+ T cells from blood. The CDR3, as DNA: TGCGCCAGCAGCTTGGACAGGGATTATTCTGAAGCTTTCTTT. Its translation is CASSLDRDYSEAFF.